This passage covers 29 T cell receptor beta chains from one sample sequenced in a study of T-cell memory formation after mild COVID-19. TCRdb processed the 5' RACE reads anew with MiXCR; each CDR3 protein has one entry. This sample has 300,000 to 350,000 distinct CDR3 sequences, with approximately 13% found just once. The source material was PBMCs or a T cell subset sorted from them (not recorded which). The receptors stem from a man in his late teens or twenties who had mild COVID-19 (a few samples of this study predate the infection). Cell type and time point are not known.

This clonotype has more than one count but fewer than ten. The genes are TRBV7-8 and TRBJ2-5; D may match TRBD1 or TRBD2 (5 bases each). CDR1 and CDR2 from the germline V gene are SGHVS and FQNEAQ. CDR3 size: 12 residues. V was cut by 2 bases and J by 5 bases, with 6 bases left in between. The CDR3 spells CASSLWGETQYF. DNA for the CDR3: TGTGCCAGCAGCTTATGGGGGGAGACCCAGTACTTC. Full variable domain (remainder filled in from reference TRBV7-8 and TRBJ2-5): GAGVSQSPRYKVAKRGQDVALRCDPISGHVSLFWYQQALGQGPEFLTYFQNEAQLDKSGLPSDRFFAERPEGSVSTLKIQRTQQEDSAVYLCASSLWGETQYFGPGTRLLVL.

This clonotype has more than one count but fewer than ten. The chain has TRBV6-2 or TRBV6-3 and TRBJ2-3, with a weak D call TRBD1 (5 bases). This CDR3 has 11 residues. Germline V CDR1 and CDR2: MNHEY, SVGEGT. Trimming cost V 7 bases and J 11 bases, with 13 bases left between them. The CDR3: CASTGASLQYF. Written as DNA, the CDR3 is TGTGCCAGCACTGGGGCCTCCTTGCAGTATTTT.

This chain links TRBV12-3 or TRBV12-4 with TRBJ2-5; no clear D gene. Trimming removed 1 base at V and 7 bases at J, with 13 bases between. CDR3 length: 14 amino acids. As DNA, the CDR3 is TGTGCCAGCAGTTTAGAAGCTCTCTTAGGGACCCAGTACTTC. Protein product: CASSLEALLGTQYF.

The gene calls are TRBV20-1 and TRBJ2-2; D gene unclear. Germline CDR1 is DFQATT and CDR2 is SNEGSKA (reference sequence). The CDR3 is made up of 16 amino acids. Trimming stripped 0 bases from V and 0 bases from J, with 11 bases between. CDR3 in amino acids: CSARDLAQPNTGELFF. CDR3 nucleotide sequence: TGCAGTGCTAGAGATCTGGCGCAGCCGAACACCGGGGAGCTGTTTTTT.

The chain recombines TRBV4-1 with TRBJ2-2; 9 nucleotides line up with TRBD1. Germline values: CDR1 MGHRA, CDR2 YSYEKL. V lost 4 bases and J lost 7; bases outside the gene matches: 7. CDR3 length: 15 residues. The chain's CDR3 is CASSLLGQGSGELFF. In DNA form, the CDR3 reads TGCGCCAGCAGCCTCCTAGGACAGGGGAGCGGGGAGCTGTTTTTT.

This clonotype was recorded at least ten times. The chain recombines TRBV12-3 or TRBV12-4 with TRBJ1-3; D is undetermined. Trimming cost V 8 bases and J 3 bases, with 11 bases left between them. This CDR3 contains 13 residues. The CDR3 region is CASGPNGGNTIYF. The CDR3 DNA reads as TGTGCCAGCGGTCCTAACGGTGGAAACACCATATATTTT.

About this clonotype: An end of the junction differs from the germline gene, which may be a read error. The chain is built from TRBV10-3 and TRBJ2-4; D could derive from TRBD1 or TRBD2 (5 bases each). In germline, CDR1 is ENHRY, CDR2 SYGVKD. The length of the CDR3 is 12 residues. The CDR3 sequence is CAISDRGNIRYF. CDR3 nucleotide sequence: TGTGCCATCAGTGATCGGGGCAACATTCGGTACTTC.

This clonotype was recorded at least ten times. DNA of the CDR3: TGCGCCAGCAGCTCTGGGGCCAACACCGGGGAGCTGTTTTTT. Its translation is CASSSGANTGELFF. The J gene is TRBJ2-2, the V gene TRBV5-1; TRBD1 is a possible D gene (5 bases). V shed 3 bases and J shed 2 bases, with 8 bases lying between them. This CDR3 region has 14 residues. The germline V gene encodes CDR1 SGHRS and CDR2 YFSETQ. Complete variable domain (other parts from reference TRBV5-1 and TRBJ2-2): KAGVTQTPRYLIKTRGQQVTLSCSPISGHRSVSWYQQTPGQGLQFLFEYFSETQRNKGNFPGRFSGRQFSNSRSEMNVSTLELGDSALYLCASSSGANTGELFFGEGSRLTVL.

This clonotype was counted ten times or more. The rearrangement uses TRBV6-5 and TRBJ1-2, with 9 bases lining up with TRBD1. CDR1 and CDR2 (germline): MNHEY, SVGAGI. The V and J ends lost 0 bases and 8 bases, in that order; junction bases with no gene match: 7. This CDR3 is 15 amino acids long. DNA of the CDR3: TGTGCCAGCAGTTACTCCCGGACAGGGGTTAAAGGCTACACCTTC. This gives the protein CASSYSRTGVKGYTF.

This clonotype showed up many times. This chain links TRBV20-1 with TRBJ2-7, with TRBD2 matching 12 bases. J lost 7 bases, V lost 3 bases, and 7 bases had no gene match. The CDR3 spans 14 residues. CDR1 and CDR2 (germline): DFQATT, SNEGSKA (reference sequence). The CDR3 bases are TGCAGTGCTAGCTTTATGACTAGCGGGGGTGAGCAGTACTTC. It translates to CSASFMTSGGEQYF.

The rearrangement uses TRBV5-5 and TRBJ2-6; D unresolved. The germline V gene encodes CDR1 SGHKS and CDR2 YYEKEE (reference sequence). CDR3 length: 15 residues. V was pared by 4 bases and J by 0 bases, with 8 bases between. For the CDR3, the DNA is TGTGCCAGCAGCGATCTTTACTCTGGGGCCAACGTCCTGACTTTC. Protein sequence: CASSDLYSGANVLTF.

This clonotype appeared a few times. CDR3 region: CASSFVLYTDTQYF. The CDR3, as DNA: TGTGCCAGCAGCTTCGTTTTATACACAGATACGCAGTATTTT. The chain employs TRBV11-2 and TRBJ2-3; no definite D call. Germline CDR1 is SGHAT and CDR2 is FQNNGV. The CDR3 is 14 amino acids. The germline V and J ends were trimmed by 3 bases and 2 bases, with 9 bases remaining between them.

The chain links TRBV12-3 or TRBV12-4 to TRBJ1-1; possible D gene TRBD1, 5 bases. V gave up 7 bases and J gave up 4 bases, with 16 bases separating them. The CDR3 is 14 residues long. The CDR3: CASKFGGYSTEAFF. The CDR3 DNA follows: TGTGCCAGCAAATTCGGGGGGTATAGCACTGAAGCTTTCTTT.

This clonotype was observed a handful of times. The chain has TRBV4-1 and TRBJ1-5; D may be TRBD1 (5 bases). Germline CDR1 reads MGHRA; CDR2 reads YSYEKL. This CDR3 has 13 residues. V lost 2 bases to trimming and J lost 9 bases, with 11 bases between them. Here the CDR3 DNA reads TGCGCCAGCAGCCAAACACGGGGCCTGCCCCAGCATTTT. This gives the protein CASSQTRGLPQHF.

The chain uses TRBV12-3 or TRBV12-4 and TRBJ1-2; tentatively, D is TRBD1 (5 bases). V lost 5 bases and J lost 4, with 17 bases in between. The CDR3 consists of 15 residues. Written as DNA, the CDR3 is TGTGCCAGCAGTCCCCGCCAGGGCGGCCTCTATGGCTACACCTTC. Translated: CASSPRQGGLYGYTF.

This clonotype has more than one count but fewer than ten. J is TRBJ2-3 and V is TRBV4-2; D remains ambiguous. The germline V and J ends were trimmed by 4 bases and 1 base, with 12 bases remaining between them. There are 15 residues in the CDR3. Germline V CDR1 and CDR2: LGHNA, YNFKEQ. CDR3 in DNA: TGTGCCAGCAGCCTTACGTGGCCGGGCACAGATACGCAGTATTTT. Its protein is CASSLTWPGTDTQYF.

Only a few counts were recorded for this clonotype. This chain joins TRBV7-6 and TRBJ1-2; 11 nucleotides align to TRBD1. There are 16 residues in the CDR3. In germline, CDR1 is SGHVS, CDR2 FNYEAQ. Germline trimming cut 2 bases from V and 7 bases from J; bases unmatched to any gene: 9. The CDR3 bases are TGTGCCAGCAGCTTAAAGTCTGGACAGGGGGCCGGTGGCTACACCTTC. Amino acids: CASSLKSGQGAGGYTF.

This clonotype was detected ten times or more. The V call is TRBV7-9, the J call TRBJ2-5; D is possibly TRBD1 (6 bases). The CDR3 has 15 residues. Germline loops: CDR1 SEHNR, CDR2 FQNEAQ (reference sequence). With 5 bases removed from V and 0 bases from J, the gap between germline ends came to 13 bases. This CDR3 reads CASSPGQTYQETQYF. The CDR3 DNA sequence: TGTGCCAGCAGCCCAGGACAGACGTACCAAGAGACCCAGTACTTC.

The V gene is TRBV6-6, the J gene TRBJ1-6; 12 bases are a match to TRBD1. Germline V lookup: CDR1 MNHNY, CDR2 SVGAGI (reference sequence). V lost 7 bases to trimming and J lost 10 bases; unmatched junction nucleotides: 5. The CDR3 extends over 14 amino acids. CDR3 in amino acids: CASKGGTGGSPLHF. The CDR3 DNA follows: TGTGCCAGCAAAGGTGGGACAGGGGGCTCACCCCTCCACTTT.

This clonotype was counted between two and nine times. V is TRBV7-9 and J is TRBJ2-5, with 10 bases aligning to TRBD1. The germline V gene encodes CDR1 SEHNR and CDR2 FQNEAQ (reference sequence). V shed 5 bases, J shed 3 bases, and the junction held 15 bases outside the gene matches. The CDR3 runs 18 residues. The CDR3 protein is CASSPRDRGFTLKETQYF. The CDR3 region has the DNA TGTGCCAGCAGCCCCCGGGACAGGGGTTTTACTCTGAAAGAGACCCAGTACTTC.

This clonotype was seen at least ten times. The V gene is TRBV7-2, the J gene TRBJ2-3, with D possibly TRBD2 on 6 matching bases. The germline gives CDR1 SGHTA, CDR2 FQGNSA. Trimming shortened V by 3 bases and J by 0 bases, and 10 bases separated the two germline ends. This CDR3 contains 15 residues. CDR3 sequence reads: CASSFARGSTDTQYF. The CDR3 nucleotides read TGTGCCAGCAGCTTTGCGCGGGGTAGCACAGATACGCAGTATTTT.

This clonotype was seen ten or more times. The V call is TRBV20-1, the J call TRBJ2-5; no clear D gene. CDR3 length equals 12 residues. The germline gives CDR1 DFQATT, CDR2 SNEGSKA (reference sequence). Trimming took off 3 bases at V and 2 bases at J, with 7 bases between the two ends. The CDR3 sequence is CSASWEQETQYF. DNA for the CDR3: TGCAGTGCTAGCTGGGAACAAGAGACCCAGTACTTC.

This clonotype has just a few counts. The chain employs TRBV10-3 and TRBJ2-1; TRBD2 aligns across 8 bases. CDR3 length: 16 amino acids. Trimming at V came to 0 bases and at J to 5 bases, leaving 6 bases not matched to a gene. Germline loops: CDR1 ENHRY, CDR2 SYGVKD. CDR3 sequence: CAISESRASGHNEQFF. The CDR3 DNA reads as TGTGCCATCAGTGAGTCTCGGGCTAGCGGGCACAATGAGCAGTTCTTC.

This clonotype was seen repeatedly, ten times or more. The gene calls are TRBV29-1 and TRBJ1-4, with D unresolved. From germline, CDR1 is SQVTM and CDR2 ANQGSEA. The length of the CDR3 is 13 residues. V was shortened by 4 bases and J by 7 bases, with 13 bases between the two germline ends. The CDR3 protein is CSVGEKPFEKLFF. The CDR3 DNA reads as TGCAGCGTTGGAGAGAAACCCTTTGAAAAACTGTTTTTT.

V is TRBV14 and J is TRBJ2-7; 9 positions agree with TRBD1. After removal of 1 base from V and 4 bases from J, the junction contained 8 bases not matched to a gene. The germline V gene encodes CDR1 SGHDN and CDR2 FVKESK. This CDR3 is built from 16 residues. The CDR3 region has the DNA TGTGCCAGCAGCCAAGGTCCCCCCGGGACAGGGTACGAGCAGTACGTC. It yields the protein CASSQGPPGTGYEQYV.

V and J are TRBV5-6 and TRBJ1-6; 8 bases agree with TRBD1. V shed 3 bases and J 9 bases; nucleotides not matched to a gene: 8. The CDR3 length is 15 residues. The germline V gene encodes CDR1 SGHDT and CDR2 YYEEEE. The CDR3 DNA reads TGTGCCAGCAGCTCCTCCAGGGGGCTTAGTTCACCCCTCCACTTT. Translated: CASSSSRGLSSPLHF.

This clonotype was seen a handful of times. This chain joins TRBV12-3 or TRBV12-4 and TRBJ2-2, with D unclear. V was cut by 5 bases and J by 1 base, with 5 bases left in between. This CDR3 contains 13 residues. The CDR3 reads CASSLLNTGELFF. The CDR3 DNA reads TGTGCCAGCAGTCTACTGAACACCGGGGAGCTGTTTTTT.

This CDR3 reads CASSLSRSIGQFF. In nucleotides, the CDR3 is TGTGCCAGCAGTTTATCCCGGTCAATAGGGCAGTTCTTC. This sequence joins TRBV28 and TRBJ2-1; D not certain. V was clipped by 1 base and J by 12 bases, with 13 bases between them. This CDR3 comprises 13 residues. CDR1 is MDHEN and CDR2 is SYDVKM in the germline V gene.

The J gene is TRBJ1-6, the V gene TRBV12-3 or TRBV12-4; tentative D call: TRBD1 (5 bases). The CDR3 contains 14 residues. V lost 3 bases and J lost 9, with 12 bases in between. The CDR3 bases are TGTGCCAGCAGTTTCTTGGGGGTTGGTTCACCCCTCCACTTT. As protein: CASSFLGVGSPLHF.